These T cell receptor beta chains were read from a single sample in a study of blood T cell repertoires in COVID-19. Assay used: immunoSEQ multiplex PCR; TCRdb lists only in-frame clones, some missing. The table includes hundreds of thousands of clones, about 90% detected once. Sequenced input: peripheral blood. The receptors here all came from a woman in her twenties or thirties with COVID-19, enrolled during active disease. The CDR3 runs from the conserved cysteine through the conserved F or W. The D gene is left open where the match is weak. Where a row states a size, it is once, few, many or the class of an expanded clone; other rows omit it.

d_call | clone_size | j_call | v_call | cdr3_aa | cdr3_nt
TRBD1 | - | TRBJ1-1 | TRBV28 | CASSSLQGWIEEAFF | TGTGCCAGCAGTTCTCTACAGGGGTGGATTGAAGAAGCTTTCTTT
- | - | TRBJ1-4 | TRBV15 | CATSRVRGEGEKLFF | TGTGCCACCAGCAGAGTCCGGGGGGAAGGAGAAAAACTGTTTTTT
TRBD2 | - | TRBJ2-5 | TRBV4-1 | CASSLTAGGFQSQETQYF | TGCGCCAGCAGCCTAACAGCGGGGGGGTTTCAATCCCAAGAGACCCAGTACTTC
TRBD2 | - | TRBJ2-5 | TRBV7-8 | CASSLAKDTASGGLQETQYF | TGTGCCAGCAGCTTAGCGAAAGACACGGCTAGCGGGGGGCTCCAAGAGACCCAGTACTTC
- | - | TRBJ1-5 | TRBV28 | CASSLAVGDQPQHF | TGTGCCAGCAGTTTAGCGGTAGGGGATCAGCCCCAGCATTTT
TRBD1 | - | TRBJ1-6 | TRBV2 | CASSYDRGPYNSPLHF | TGTGCCAGCAGTTATGACAGGGGCCCCTATAATTCACCCCTCCACTTT
- | - | TRBJ1-6 | TRBV6-1 | CASSEAQGPYNSPLHF | TGTGCCAGCAGTGAAGCACAGGGTCCCTATAATTCACCCCTCCACTTT
- | - | TRBJ2-1 | TRBV3-1/TRBV3-2 | CASSQRATSKFF | TGTGCCAGCAGCCAAAGGGCGACTAGTAAGTTCTTC
- | - | TRBJ2-1 | TRBV11-2 | CASSLDRSSVYNEQFF | TGTGCCAGCAGCTTAGATAGGTCTAGCGTCTACAATGAGCAGTTCTTC
- | - | TRBJ1-2 | TRBV7-9 | CASSLGQPSYTF | TGTGCCAGCAGCTTAGGACAGCCAAGCTACACCTTC
TRBD2 | - | TRBJ2-2 | TRBV6-2/TRBV6-3 | CASSYLSGVNTGELFF | TGTGCCAGCAGTTACCTTAGCGGGGTTAACACCGGGGAGCTGTTTTTT
- | - | TRBJ1-6 | TRBV11-2 | CASNPGSPGSYNSPLHF | TGTGCCAGCAACCCCGGGTCCCCCGGCTCCTATAATTCACCCCTCCACTTT
- | - | TRBJ1-2 | TRBV6-5 | CASRRGGDYGYTF | TGTGCCAGCAGACGGGGTGGGGACTATGGCTACACCTTC
TRBD1 | - | TRBJ1-1 | TRBV12-3/TRBV12-4 | CASFKRGRTEAFF | TGTGCCAGCTTTAAGAGGGGGCGGACTGAAGCTTTCTTT
TRBD1 | - | TRBJ1-6 | TRBV7-9 | CASSLGGDRVNSPLHF | TGTGCCAGCAGCTTAGGGGGGGACAGAGTTAATTCACCCCTCCACTTT
TRBD1 | - | TRBJ1-1 | TRBV30 | CAWSVGTGPNTEAFF | TGTGCCTGGAGTGTTGGGACAGGCCCCAACACTGAAGCTTTCTTT
- | once | TRBJ1-2 | TRBV11-2 | CASSSLSREGGSYGYTF | TGTGCCAGCAGCTCACTGTCGAGGGAGGGGGGGAGCTATGGCTACACCTTC
- | - | TRBJ1-5 | TRBV5-5 | CASSLVWTVSPQHF | TGTGCCAGCAGCTTGGTCTGGACAGTATCGCCCCAGCATTTT
TRBD2 | - | TRBJ2-3 | TRBV5-8 | CASSLGRGGPITDTQYF | TGTGCCAGCAGCTTGGGTCGGGGGGGGCCTATCACAGATACGCAGTATTTT
- | - | TRBJ2-5 | TRBV19 | CASNPQAGETQYF | TGTGCCAGTAACCCCCAGGCGGGAGAGACCCAGTACTTC
TRBD1 | - | TRBJ2-7 | TRBV19 | CASSGRDRSYEQYF | TGTGCCAGTAGTGGAAGGGACAGATCTTACGAGCAGTACTTC
TRBD1 | - | TRBJ1-1 | TRBV7-9 | CASSPGQGNTEAFF | TGTGCCAGCAGTCCCGGACAGGGCAACACTGAAGCTTTCTTT
TRBD1 | - | TRBJ1-2 | TRBV2 | CASSGTGGDYGYTF | TGTGCCAGCAGTGGGACAGGGGGGGACTATGGCTACACCTTC
- | - | TRBJ1-2 | TRBV6-5 | CASSQRNKNYGYTF | TGTGCCAGCAGTCAGCGGAATAAGAACTATGGCTACACCTTC
TRBD1 | - | TRBJ1-2 | TRBV28 | CASSVDWDRGRGYTF | TGTGCCAGCAGTGTCGATTGGGACAGGGGGCGAGGCTACACCTTC
- | - | TRBJ2-7 | TRBV3-1/TRBV3-2 | CASSQDFQRYEQYF | TGTGCCAGCAGCCAAGATTTCCAGAGGTACGAGCAGTACTTC
TRBD1 | - | TRBJ2-7 | TRBV4-1 | CASSLQGALHEQYF | TGCGCCAGCAGCCTTCAGGGGGCGTTGCACGAGCAGTACTTC
- | - | TRBJ2-7 | TRBV19 | CASSITVGVYEQYF | TGTGCCAGTAGTATAACAGTCGGGGTTTACGAGCAGTACTTC
TRBD1 | - | TRBJ2-2 | TRBV18 | CASSSKQGTGELFF | TGTGCCAGCTCATCAAAACAGGGGACCGGGGAGCTGTTTTTT
- | - | TRBJ2-1 | TRBV18 | CASSPGTPSSYNEQFF | TGTGCCAGCTCACCAGGGACACCGAGCTCCTACAATGAGCAGTTCTTC
- | once | TRBJ2-1 | TRBV5-1 | CASSSELAWHEQFF | TGCGCCAGCAGCTCAGAACTAGCATGGCATGAGCAGTTCTTC
- | - | TRBJ2-2 | TRBV5-1 | CASSLGPSGELFF | TGCGCCAGCAGCTTGGGGCCAAGCGGGGAGCTGTTTTTT
- | - | TRBJ2-2 | TRBV9 | CASSVNRGRGTGELFF | TGTGCCAGCAGCGTAAACCGCGGTCGAGGCACCGGGGAGCTGTTTTTT
TRBD1 | - | TRBJ1-2 | TRBV5-1 | CASSLGDRGNVYGYTF | TGCGCCAGCAGCTTGGGGGACAGGGGTAATGTTTATGGCTACACCTTC
- | few | TRBJ1-5 | TRBV5-8 | CASSPQGGGKQPQHF | TGTGCCAGCAGCCCACAGGGTGGGGGAAAACAGCCCCAGCATTTT
- | many | TRBJ1-1 | TRBV18 | CASSPGAEAFF | TGTGCCAGCTCACCGGGCGCCGAAGCTTTCTTT
TRBD2 | once | TRBJ2-5 | TRBV9 | CASSALRLAGGRVVETQYF | TGTGCCAGCAGCGCCCTCCGACTAGCGGGGGGCCGCGTGGTGGAGACCCAGTACTTC